This T cell receptor (beta chain) originates from a study of blood T cell repertoires in COVID-19. Study in general: Researchers got acute and convalescent COVID-19 samples from the United States, Italy and Spain.

Repertoires were generated with immunoSEQ multiplex PCR, while TCRdb's copy carries only in-frame clones and drops some. This table holds more than 200,000 clones, more than 75% found once. J was trimmed by 7 bases and V by 7 bases; bases with no gene match: 9. There are 13 residues in the CDR3. Germline values: CDR1 SGHRS, CDR2 YFSETQ. Material for sequencing was peripheral blood. The rearrangement uses TRBV5-1 and TRBJ1-2; the match to TRBD1 covers 8 bases. This receptor was taken from a man older than 75 with acute or convalescent COVID-19. The CDR3 region is CASGPGGDFGYTF. The DNA of the CDR3 is TGCGCCAGCGGGCCAGGGGGCGACTTTGGCTACACCTTC. The full variable domain, in which reference TRBV5-1 and TRBJ1-2 provide the parts outside the CDR3, is KAGVTQTPRYLIKTRGQQVTLSCSPISGHRSVSWYQQTPGQGLQFLFEYFSETQRNKGNFPGRFSGRQFSNSRSEMNVSTLELGDSALYLCASGPGGDFGYTFGSGTRLTVV.